Presented here are 20 T cell receptor beta chains from one specimen sequenced in a study of metastatic and nonmetastatic thyroid tumors. Using MiXCR, TCRdb reanalyzed the PCR reads. Altogether 70,000 or so clones are present, 13% to 15% being singletons, with the ten largest covering more than 6.5%. Patients underwent thyroid surgery, and none had received any treatment before it. Input material: blood. These receptor sequences come from a male donor with papillary thyroid cancer or a benign thyroid nodule (not recorded which). Some clones in this sample may be carry-over from other donors' samples.

This clone showed up just a few times. V is TRBV6-4 and J is TRBJ2-2; TRBD1 agrees at 8 bases. This CDR3 has 14 residues. V lost 6 bases and J lost 0; bases outside the gene matches: 0. Germline CDR1 reads MRHNA; CDR2 reads SNTAGT. The CDR3 sequence is CASRQGANTGELFF. The CDR3 DNA follows: TGTGCCAGCAGACAGGGGGCGAACACCGGGGAGCTGTTTTTT.

The sample holds many counts of this clone. The rearrangement links TRBV15 to TRBJ1-5; possibly TRBD1 for D (5 bases). With 5 bases removed from V and 3 bases from J, the gap between germline ends came to 17 bases. Looked up from germline, CDR1 is LNHNV and CDR2 is YYDKDF (reference sequence). There are 16 residues in the CDR3. CDR3: CATSGKGLGTNQPQHF. DNA of the CDR3: TGTGCCACCAGCGGAAAGGGGTTAGGGACCAATCAGCCCCAGCATTTT. Looking up the rest from reference TRBV15 and TRBJ1-5 gives the full variable domain: DAMVIQNPRYQVTQFGKPVTLSCSQTLNHNVMYWYQQKSSQAPKLLFHYYDKDFNNEADTPDNFQSRRPNTSFCFLDIRSPGLGDTAMYLCATSGKGLGTNQPQHFGDGTRLSIL.

In its sample, this clone was seen many times. Other DNA sequences of this sample code for an identical CDR3. The V gene is TRBV7-3, the J gene TRBJ2-2, with no clear D. This CDR3 is 12 amino acids long. The V end lost 2 bases, the J end lost 7 bases, and 5 bases lay between the germline ends. CDR1 is SGHTA and CDR2 is FQGTGA in the germline V gene. CDR3 region: CASSLQVGELFF. The CDR3 region has the DNA TGTGCCAGCAGCTTACAGGTCGGGGAGCTGTTTTTT.

This clone was counted ten times or more. The genes are TRBV20-1 and TRBJ2-1; 9 positions match TRBD1. CDR1 is DFQATT, CDR2 SNEGSKA, per germline (reference sequence). Trimming removed 4 bases from V and 7 bases from J; junction bases left unmatched: 11. This CDR3 comprises 15 residues. CDR3 loop: CSAKSGTGLKNEQFF. The CDR3 region has the DNA TGCAGTGCTAAATCCGGGACAGGGTTAAAGAATGAGCAGTTCTTC.

This chain uses TRBV27 with TRBJ1-2; no firm D call. The germline gives CDR1 MNHEY, CDR2 SMNVEV (reference sequence). Between the trimmed V and J ends, which lost 7 bases and 0 bases, there was a span of 9 bases. The CDR3 is 13 residues long. This CDR3 reads CASKGPANYGYTF. CDR3 nucleotides: TGTGCCAGCAAAGGTCCCGCTAACTATGGCTACACCTTC.

This clone was counted between two and nine times. The final CDR3 position lacks the conserved phenylalanine or tryptophan, pointing to a likely read error. The DNA is left out, because the CDR3 cannot be placed on it with certainty; the CDR3 is given as TCRdb lists it. V is TRBV9 and J is TRBJ2-6; TRBD1 is the table's D call and was not checked against the DNA. Germline V gives CDR1 SGDLS, CDR2 YYNGEE. With termini counted, the CDR3 has 8 amino acids. CDR3 sequence reads: CASSVSGQ.

This clone appeared many times. This chain uses TRBV28 with TRBJ2-3; 8 bases fit TRBD1. CDR3 length: 13 residues. Looked up from germline, CDR1 is MDHEN and CDR2 is SYDVKM. With 5 bases clipped from V and 5 bases from J, the junction kept 3 bases outside the gene matches. CDR3: CASSRQGQDTQYF. The CDR3 nucleotides read TGTGCCAGCAGTCGACAGGGGCAAGATACGCAGTATTTT. The variable domain in full, with the rest retrieved from reference TRBV28 and TRBJ2-3, is DVKVTQSSRYLVKRTGEKVFLECVQDMDHENMFWYRQDPGLGLRLIYFSYDVKMKEKGDIPEGYSVSREKKERFSLILESASTNQTSMYLCASSRQGQDTQYFGPGTRLTVL.

This clone has ten or more counts. The V gene is TRBV25-1, the J gene TRBJ2-5; D might be TRBD1 or TRBD2, each matching 5 bases. Per germline, CDR1 MGHDK and CDR2 SYGVNS. V was pared by 3 bases and J by 4 bases, with 18 bases between. The CDR3 covers 16 residues. The CDR3 DNA is TGTGCCAGCAGTGATTCCGGACGTAGGGGACCAGAGACCCAGTACTTC. Residues: CASSDSGRRGPETQYF.

This clone was recorded many times. The V gene is TRBV30, the J gene TRBJ2-3; D uncertain. Germline-derived CDR1 and CDR2 are GTSNPN and SVGIG (reference sequence). The CDR3 has 11 amino acids. The V gene lost 3 bases and the J gene lost 2 bases, with 3 bases spanning the gap. The CDR3 nucleotides are TGTGCCTGGAGAATCACAGATACGCAGTATTTT. It encodes CAWRITDTQYF.

The table lists this clone with a few counts. At one end, the junction sequence differs from germline, possibly due to a read error. This sequence joins TRBV28 and TRBJ2-2; TRBD2 agrees at 11 bases. From germline, CDR1 is MDHEN and CDR2 SYDVKM. The CDR3 spans 16 residues. CDR3 sequence (DNA): TGTGCCAACAGTGAGGGACTAGCGGAAGGCACCGGGGGGCTGTTTTTT. This gives the protein CANSEGLAEGTGGLFF.

This clone was picked up many times. The chain uses TRBV20-1 and TRBJ2-5; 9 bases are shared with TRBD1. V dropped 1 base and J dropped 5; count of bases not matched to a gene: 8. The CDR3 spans 15 residues. In germline, CDR1 is DFQATT, CDR2 SNEGSKA (reference sequence). CDR3 loop: CSARVPGQGRETQYF. CDR3 in DNA: TGCAGTGCTAGAGTACCGGGACAGGGTCGTGAGACCCAGTACTTC.

This clone occurred many times. The V and J genes are TRBV28 and TRBJ1-1; no definite D call. The V and J ends lost 2 bases and 1 base respectively, with 8 bases between them. Germline assignment: CDR1 MDHEN and CDR2 SYDVKM. There are 14 residues in the CDR3. The CDR3 DNA is TGTGCCAGCAGTTTAGTGCAGCAGAACACTGAAGCTTTCTTT. This encodes CASSLVQQNTEAFF.

The chain recombines TRBV10-1 with TRBJ1-4; no clear D gene. This CDR3 comprises 14 residues. V lost 7 bases and J 5 bases, leaving 14 bases between the germline ends. Germline assignment: CDR1 WNHNN and CDR2 SYGVQD (reference sequence). Here the CDR3 reads CASIDPPRNEKLFF. The CDR3 nucleotides read TGCGCCAGCATTGATCCGCCAAGGAATGAAAAACTGTTTTTT.

This clone was observed at least ten times. V and J are TRBV7-2 and TRBJ2-5; either TRBD1 or TRBD2 may fit D (7 bases each). The CDR3 is made up of 18 amino acids. Looked up from germline, CDR1 is SGHTA and CDR2 is FQGNSA. V dropped 3 bases and J dropped 4 bases, with 24 bases sitting between them. CDR3 bases: TGTGCCAGCAGCTTCGCGCTCCTCGGGAGGTCAGGGGGAGAGACCCAGTACTTC. This codes for CASSFALLGRSGGETQYF. The variable domain in full, with the rest retrieved from reference TRBV7-2 and TRBJ2-5, is GAGVSQSPSNKVTEKGKDVELRCDPISGHTALYWYRQSLGQGLEFLIYFQGNSAPDKSGLPSDRFSAERTGGSVSTLTIQRTQQEDSAVYLCASSFALLGRSGGETQYFGPGTRLLVL.

With regard to this clone: A junction boundary mismatches the germline segment, possibly from a read error. This chain uses TRBV5-8 with TRBJ1-5; D ambiguous. Germline V gene lookup returns CDR1 SGHTS and CDR2 YDEGEE. The CDR3 covers 16 residues. The CDR3 DNA is TGTGCCAGCAGCCCGACCCGGGGATGGAGCAATCAACCCCAGCATTTT. This codes for CASSPTRGWSNQPQHF.

This clone was seen ten or more times. The J gene is TRBJ2-7, the V gene TRBV28; TRBD2 matches 9 bases. This CDR3 has 15 residues. CDR1 is MDHEN and CDR2 is SYDVKM in the germline V gene. The ends lost 3 bases at V and 2 bases at J; junction bases unmatched: 5. As DNA, the CDR3 is TGTGCCAGCAGTTTCCCCGGGACTAGCCCCTACGAGCAGTACTTC. It encodes CASSFPGTSPYEQYF. Filled out from reference TRBV28 and TRBJ2-7, the complete variable domain reads DVKVTQSSRYLVKRTGEKVFLECVQDMDHENMFWYRQDPGLGLRLIYFSYDVKMKEKGDIPEGYSVSREKKERFSLILESASTNQTSMYLCASSFPGTSPYEQYFGPGTRLTVT.

There are a few counts of this clone. A much larger clone lies one base from this, so it may be a read error. The CDR3 sequence: CASSQAGTRGSDTQYF. In DNA, the CDR3 is TGTGCCAGCAGCCAAGCCGGGACTAGAGGGTCAGATACGCAGTATTTT. The rearrangement links TRBV7-3 to TRBJ2-3; 8 nucleotides line up with TRBD2. CDR3 length: 16 amino acids. The germline V gene encodes CDR1 SGHTA and CDR2 FQGTGA. V shed 5 bases and J 4 bases; nucleotides not matched to a gene: 11.

This clone was detected ten times or more. V gene TRBV28 combines with J gene TRBJ2-1; D perhaps matches TRBD1 (5 bases). V dropped 6 bases and J dropped 4 bases, with 22 bases sitting between them. This CDR3 region has 17 residues. Germline V gives CDR1 MDHEN, CDR2 SYDVKM. CDR3 bases: TGTGCCAGCAGCCCTCCCCCGCTAAGGGGCCTGTACAATGAGCAGTTCTTC. It encodes CASSPPPLRGLYNEQFF.

This clone was seen many times. The V and J genes are TRBV9 and TRBJ2-3; D is ambiguous. The CDR3 has 13 residues. Trimming took off 0 bases at V and 1 base at J, with 3 bases between the two ends. CDR1 SGDLS and CDR2 YYNGEE come from the germline V gene. CDR3 sequence: CASSVGGTDTQYF. The CDR3 DNA reads as TGTGCCAGCAGCGTAGGGGGCACAGATACGCAGTATTTT.

This clone showed up many times. The chain uses TRBV29-1 and TRBJ2-3; 10 bases map to TRBD1. This CDR3 comprises 14 residues. V gave up 8 bases and J gave up 4 bases; unmatched junction bases: 9. CDR1 and CDR2 (germline): SQVTM, ANQGSEA. The DNA for the CDR3 is TGCAGCTTCAGGACAGGGGGTCGGGCAGATACGCAGTATTTT. The encoded protein is CSFRTGGRADTQYF.